This T cell receptor beta chain was recovered during a study of Ad26.COV2.S vaccination and SARS-CoV-2 variants. This clone was seen a few times. Treatment here: 19 received Ad26.COV2.S at low or high dose, single or two shots; roughly five received placebo; per-sample allocation not given. Sample collection was performed on day 63 after the first vaccine or placebo injection. Germline V gives CDR1 SGHVS, CDR2 FNYEAQ. V was clipped by 6 bases and J by 2 bases, with 16 bases between them. CDR3 length equals 15 residues. The protocol was immunoSEQ multiplex PCR, while the TCRdb copy is restricted to in-frame clones and leaves out a portion. The table includes over 400,000 clones, about 90% detected once.

The receptor comes from a person between 18 and 59 years old who received the Ad26.COV2.S COVID-19 vaccine or a placebo. This chain connects TRBV7-6 to TRBJ1-1; D perhaps matches TRBD1 (6 bases). Sample: peripheral blood, taken in a trial of Ad26.COV2.S vaccine versus placebo. CDR3: CASSRDTWGNTEAFF. The DNA of the CDR3 is TGTGCCAGCAGTCGGGACACCTGGGGCAACACTGAAGCTTTCTTT.